The rows below give T cell receptor beta chains drawn from one sample of a study of OX40 agonist ivuxolimab in advanced cancers. TCRdb keeps only in-frame clones here, not all; method: immunoSEQ multiplex PCR. The sample shows roughly 25,000 clones, 65% to 90% of them seen only once. The input for sequencing was CD4+ or CD8+ T cells sorted from blood, taken in a trial of the OX40 agonist ivuxolimab. The receptors stem from an adult with an advanced solid tumor such as melanoma, head and neck, liver or kidney cancer. The CDR3 runs from the conserved cysteine through the conserved F or W. Fields, in order: J gene, clone size, V gene, D gene, CDR3 protein, CDR3 DNA. The D gene is left open where the match is weak. Where a row states a size, it is once, few, many or the class of an expanded clone; other rows omit it.

J gene: TRBJ2-2
clone size: -
V gene: TRBV30
D gene: -
CDR3 protein: CAWLPLGAETGELFF
CDR3 DNA: TGTGCCTGGCTCCCCCTGGGGGCAGAGACCGGGGAGCTGTTTTTT

J gene: TRBJ1-1
clone size: -
V gene: TRBV5-6
D gene: -
CDR3 protein: CASSLGGDTEAFF
CDR3 DNA: TGTGCCAGCAGCTTGGGCGGGGACACTGAAGCTTTCTTT

J gene: TRBJ1-2
clone size: -
V gene: TRBV7-7
D gene: -
CDR3 protein: CASSLAQGGTYGYTF
CDR3 DNA: TGTGCCAGCAGCTTAGCGCAAGGTGGCACCTATGGCTACACCTTC

J gene: TRBJ1-2
clone size: -
V gene: TRBV28
D gene: TRBD1
CDR3 protein: CASTGQVNYGYTF
CDR3 DNA: TGTGCCAGCACTGGACAGGTGAACTATGGCTACACCTTC

J gene: TRBJ1-5
clone size: -
V gene: TRBV6-1
D gene: -
CDR3 protein: CASSEAGFGGNQPQHF
CDR3 DNA: TGTGCCAGCAGTGAAGCCGGCTTCGGGGGCAATCAGCCCCAGCATTTT

J gene: TRBJ1-1
clone size: -
V gene: TRBV6-5
D gene: TRBD1
CDR3 protein: CASSLGTGGTEAFF
CDR3 DNA: TGTGCCAGCAGTTTAGGGACAGGGGGCACTGAAGCTTTCTTT

J gene: TRBJ1-3
clone size: -
V gene: TRBV7-7
D gene: -
CDR3 protein: CASSPNTGTGNTIYF
CDR3 DNA: TGTGCCAGCAGCCCTAATACAGGGACAGGAAACACCATATATTTT

J gene: TRBJ2-7
clone size: -
V gene: TRBV6-1
D gene: -
CDR3 protein: CASRDTSYEQYF
CDR3 DNA: TGTGCCAGCAGGGACACCTCCTACGAGCAGTACTTC

J gene: TRBJ2-3
clone size: few
V gene: TRBV2
D gene: TRBD1
CDR3 protein: CARNTPGQPTDTQYF
CDR3 DNA: TGTGCCAGAAATACTCCGGGACAGCCAACAGATACGCAGTATTTT

J gene: TRBJ1-2
clone size: -
V gene: TRBV28
D gene: -
CDR3 protein: CASSDRGHYGYTF
CDR3 DNA: TGTGCCAGCAGTGATAGGGGACACTATGGCTACACCTTC

J gene: TRBJ2-3
clone size: -
V gene: TRBV4-1
D gene: TRBD2
CDR3 protein: CASSQDVAGVGTDTQYF
CDR3 DNA: TGCGCCAGCAGCCAAGATGTAGCGGGGGTGGGCACAGATACGCAGTATTTT

J gene: TRBJ2-2
clone size: -
V gene: TRBV28
D gene: -
CDR3 protein: CASSLFGGELFF
CDR3 DNA: TGTGCCAGCAGTTTATTCGGCGGGGAGCTGTTTTTT

J gene: TRBJ2-5
clone size: -
V gene: TRBV14
D gene: -
CDR3 protein: CASSQDLGRMKETQYF
CDR3 DNA: TGTGCCAGCAGCCAAGATCTTGGTAGAATGAAAGAGACCCAGTACTTC

J gene: TRBJ2-1
clone size: -
V gene: TRBV9
D gene: TRBD2
CDR3 protein: CASSVDDGGVNEQFF
CDR3 DNA: TGTGCCAGCAGCGTAGATGACGGGGGGGTCAATGAGCAGTTCTTC

J gene: TRBJ2-7
clone size: -
V gene: TRBV27
D gene: -
CDR3 protein: CASSLSHGFGEQYF
CDR3 DNA: TGTGCCAGCAGTTTGAGTCACGGATTCGGAGAGCAGTACTTC

J gene: TRBJ2-2
clone size: -
V gene: TRBV7-9
D gene: -
CDR3 protein: CASSLAVGVDGELFF
CDR3 DNA: TGTGCCAGCAGCTTAGCTGTAGGGGTGGACGGGGAGCTGTTTTTT

J gene: TRBJ1-2
clone size: once
V gene: TRBV6-5
D gene: TRBD1
CDR3 protein: CASSYSARGDGYTF
CDR3 DNA: TGTGCCAGCAGTTACTCGGCCAGGGGGGATGGCTACACCTTC

J gene: TRBJ1-4
clone size: -
V gene: TRBV6-5
D gene: -
CDR3 protein: CASSSPRDGNEKLFF
CDR3 DNA: TGTGCCAGCAGCTCCCCGCGGGACGGTAATGAAAAACTGTTTTTT

J gene: TRBJ1-5
clone size: once
V gene: TRBV7-6
D gene: -
CDR3 protein: CASSYTTGNVNQPQHF
CDR3 DNA: TGTGCCAGCAGCTACACGACAGGCAATGTCAATCAGCCCCAGCATTTT

J gene: TRBJ1-5
clone size: -
V gene: TRBV28
D gene: -
CDR3 protein: CASSFWIGTQPQHF
CDR3 DNA: TGTGCCAGCAGTTTTTGGATAGGGACTCAGCCCCAGCATTTT

J gene: TRBJ1-1
clone size: -
V gene: TRBV6-1
D gene: -
CDR3 protein: CASSSMTGGNTEAFF
CDR3 DNA: TGTGCCAGCAGTTCCATGACAGGTGGAAACACTGAAGCTTTCTTT

J gene: TRBJ1-2
clone size: -
V gene: TRBV13
D gene: -
CDR3 protein: CASSYRGSDYGYTF
CDR3 DNA: TGTGCCAGCAGCTACCGGGGGAGTGACTATGGCTACACCTTC

J gene: TRBJ2-1
clone size: -
V gene: TRBV30
D gene: -
CDR3 protein: CAWSVLGNEQFF
CDR3 DNA: TGTGCCTGGAGTGTACTCGGGAATGAGCAGTTCTTC

J gene: TRBJ2-3
clone size: -
V gene: TRBV12-2
D gene: -
CDR3 protein: CASRLAQTFPDTQYF
CDR3 DNA: TGTGCAAGTCGCTTAGCGCAGACTTTCCCAGATACGCAGTATTTT

J gene: TRBJ2-7
clone size: -
V gene: TRBV19
D gene: -
CDR3 protein: CASSAGLTTSYEQYF
CDR3 DNA: TGTGCCAGTAGTGCCGGACTTACGACCTCCTACGAGCAGTACTTC

J gene: TRBJ1-2
clone size: -
V gene: TRBV15
D gene: -
CDR3 protein: CATSPVKGPRGYTF
CDR3 DNA: TGTGCCACCAGCCCGGTGAAGGGTCCGAGGGGCTACACCTTC